The 31 T cell receptor beta chains below were found in one sample sequenced in a study of T-cell reconstitution after alpha-beta-depleted transplantation in children. A TCRbeta library incorporating unique molecular identifiers was prepared. TCRdb recomputed calls from the PCR reads with MiXCR, one row per CDR3 protein. The sample includes 350,000 to 500,000 distinct CDR3 sequences, 43% of them seen just once. The sequences come from PBMCs, collected before TCRalphabeta/CD19-depleted stem cell transplant. The source is a girl between 2 and 10 years old with aplastic anemia, due to receive a stem cell transplant.

This chain connects TRBV20-1 to TRBJ2-1, with D unresolved. Germline assignment: CDR1 DFQATT and CDR2 SNEGSKA (reference sequence). V was cut by 2 bases and J by 4 bases, with 9 bases left in between. The CDR3 runs 13 residues. CDR3 DNA sequence: TGCAGTGCTAGACTAGACGCTTACAATGAGCAGTTCTTC. It specifies CSARLDAYNEQFF.

This clonotype occurred many times. The V call is TRBV6-1, the J call TRBJ2-3; D gene unclear. The CDR3 loop spans 15 amino acids. Germline-derived CDR1 and CDR2 are MNHNS and SASEGT. V was trimmed by 4 bases and J by 2 bases, leaving 13 bases between them. CDR3 amino acids: CASSGKGTDTDTQYF. CDR3 DNA: TGTGCCAGCAGTGGCAAGGGCACGGACACAGATACGCAGTATTTT.

This clonotype was recorded many times. The chain links TRBV15 to TRBJ1-4; D is unresolved. The length of the CDR3 is 16 residues. Germline CDR1 reads LNHNV; CDR2 reads YYDKDF (reference sequence). V was pared by 1 base and J by 0 bases, with 9 bases between. The CDR3 reads CATSRGAPPTNEKLFF. In nucleotides, the CDR3 is TGTGCCACCAGCAGAGGGGCCCCGCCAACTAATGAAAAACTGTTTTTT.

This chain connects TRBV11-2 to TRBJ1-1, with 12 bases fitting TRBD1. Trimming cost V 3 bases and J 1 base; bases outside gene matches: 9. Per the germline V gene, CDR1 is SGHAT and CDR2 is FQNNGV. The CDR3 has 18 amino acids. The CDR3 DNA sequence: TGTGCCAGCAGCTTCTGGGTGGGGACAGGGGGCCAGAACACTGAAGCTTTCTTT. Protein: CASSFWVGTGGQNTEAFF. The complete variable domain, with remaining parts taken from reference TRBV11-2 and TRBJ1-1, reads EAGVAQSPRYKIIEKRQSVAFWCNPISGHATLYWYQQILGQGPKLLIQFQNNGVVDDSQLPKDRFSAERLKGVDSTLKIQPAKLEDSAVYLCASSFWVGTGGQNTEAFFGQGTRLTVV.

With respect to this clonotype: Mismatch with germline at one junction end may stem from a read error. V and J are TRBV2 and TRBJ2-4; D could derive from TRBD1 or TRBD2 (5 bases each). Germline lookup yields CDR1 SNHLY and CDR2 FYNNEI. The CDR3 is 11 residues long. The CDR3 region has the DNA TGTGCCAGCATGGGACGGAGACTTCAATACTTC. This codes for CASMGRRLQYF.

The chain combines TRBV12-3 or TRBV12-4 with TRBJ1-2, with D perhaps matching TRBD1 (6 bases). The length of the CDR3 is 14 residues. Trimming took off 3 bases at V and 4 bases at J, with 12 bases between the two ends. The DNA of the CDR3 is TGTGCCAGCAGTTTGAACAGGGTCGTCTATGGCTACACCTTC. Its protein is CASSLNRVVYGYTF.

This CDR3 is CSARDPGGSYEQYF. CDR3 nucleotide sequence: TGCAGTGCTAGAGATCCGGGTGGCTCCTACGAGCAGTACTTC. V usage is TRBV20-1 and J usage is TRBJ2-7; D remains ambiguous. The germline V and J ends were trimmed by 0 bases and 0 bases, with 9 bases remaining between them. Germline V gene lookup returns CDR1 DFQATT and CDR2 SNEGSKA (reference sequence). The CDR3 is made up of 14 amino acids.

This clonotype was observed many times. This chain joins TRBV18 and TRBJ2-7; 9 positions agree with TRBD1. Germline CDR1 is KGHSH and CDR2 is LQKENI. The CDR3 totals 14 residues. J gave up 3 bases and V 3 bases, and 3 bases lay outside the gene matches. The CDR3 reads CASSPGTGIYEQYF. CDR3 sequence (DNA): TGTGCCAGCTCACCCGGGACAGGGATCTACGAGCAGTACTTC. Looking up the rest from reference TRBV18 and TRBJ2-7 gives the full variable domain: NAGVMQNPRHLVRRRGQEARLRCSPMKGHSHVYWYRQLPEEGLKFMVYLQKENIIDESGMPKERFSAEFPKEGPSILRIQQVVRGDSAAYFCASSPGTGIYEQYFGPGTRLTVT.

On this clonotype: This may arise from a read error, as a much more abundant clone is one base away. This chain uses TRBV5-4 with TRBJ1-5; possible D gene TRBD1, 6 bases. Germline V CDR1 and CDR2: SGHNT, YYREEE (reference sequence). V lost 4 bases, J lost 2 bases, and 10 bases lay in between. This CDR3 spans 14 amino acids. The CDR3 sequence: CASSQQGGNQPQHF. The CDR3 DNA sequence: TGTGCCAGCAGCCAACAGGGAGGCAATCAGCCCCAGCATTTT.

This clonotype was counted ten times or more. This chain joins TRBV5-1 and TRBJ1-2; 10 bases fit TRBD1. V lost 5 bases and J lost 3; bases outside the gene matches: 1. Germline lookup yields CDR1 SGHRS and CDR2 YFSETQ. CDR3 length equals 13 residues. CDR3 sequence: CASSDRGHYGYTF. The CDR3 DNA is TGCGCCAGCAGTGACAGGGGGCACTATGGCTACACCTTC.

The chain couples TRBV5-1 to TRBJ2-7; TRBD1 matches 7 bases. The length of the CDR3 is 14 residues. Per the germline V gene, CDR1 is SGHRS and CDR2 is YFSETQ. J lost 5 bases, V lost 4 bases, and 9 bases had no gene match. Here the CDR3 DNA reads TGCGCCAGCAGCGCGACAGGGATCATCGACGAGCAGTACTTC. It is translated as CASSATGIIDEQYF.

This clonotype was observed a single time. The rearrangement links TRBV19 to TRBJ2-7; 8 bases agree with TRBD1. The CDR3 sequence is 14 residues long. Germline CDR1 and CDR2: LNHDA and SQIVND (reference sequence). The ends lost 8 bases at V and 3 bases at J; junction bases unmatched: 9. This chain's CDR3 is CASARTGKNYEQYF. As DNA, the CDR3 is TGTGCCAGTGCCCGGACAGGGAAGAACTACGAGCAGTACTTC.

This clonotype was counted many times. The chain couples TRBV2 to TRBJ2-1; TRBD2 matches at 9 bases. Trimming cost V 8 bases and J 2 bases; bases outside gene matches: 4. Looked up from germline, CDR1 is SNHLY and CDR2 is FYNNEI. The CDR3 contains 14 residues. CDR3 nucleotides: TGTGCCAGCCAGCGGGAGGCCACCTACAATGAGCAGTTCTTC. Protein sequence: CASQREATYNEQFF.

The chain recombines TRBV7-6 with TRBJ2-2; TRBD2 is a possible D gene (6 bases). This CDR3 region has 15 residues. Germline V lookup: CDR1 SGHVS, CDR2 FNYEAQ. Trimming left V 6 bases short and J 3 bases short, with 14 bases between. The CDR3 DNA sequence: TGTGCCAGCAGTCCATTAGCGGCTTACACCGGGGAGCTGTTTTTT. It translates to CASSPLAAYTGELFF.

The chain's CDR3 is CASSPGQGRRDEQFF. The CDR3 DNA reads as TGTGCCAGCAGCCCCGGACAGGGGAGGAGGGATGAGCAGTTCTTC. The chain combines TRBV7-8 with TRBJ2-1; 9 bases match TRBD1. CDR3 length equals 15 residues. CDR1 and CDR2 (germline): SGHVS, FQNEAQ. The V gene end was trimmed by 5 bases and the J gene end by 8 bases; junction bases not matched to a gene: 10.

This clonotype has at least ten counts. The junction does not match germline at one end; this may be a read error. The genes are TRBV7-7 and TRBJ2-1; 8 bases are a match to TRBD2. CDR3 length: 13 residues. Germline V gene lookup returns CDR1 SSHAT and CDR2 FNYEAQ (reference sequence). This chain's CDR3 is CASSSGGNNEQFF. CDR3 coding DNA: TGTGCTAGCAGCTCGGGGGGGAACAATGAGCAGTTCTTC.

This clonotype was recorded at least ten times. This chain uses TRBV29-1 with TRBJ2-5; possibly TRBD1 or TRBD2 for D (5 bases each). This CDR3 is built from 13 residues. Germline-derived CDR1 and CDR2 are SQVTM and ANQGSEA. Trimming pared 7 bases from V and 5 bases from J, leaving 17 bases between. The CDR3 here is CSGRVSGPETQYF. The CDR3 region has the DNA TGCAGCGGCCGGGTGTCGGGACCGGAGACCCAGTACTTC.

The chain is built from TRBV9 and TRBJ2-7; 13 bases match TRBD2. Germline CDR1 is SGDLS and CDR2 is YYNGEE. CDR3 length equals 15 residues. Trimming cost V 0 bases and J 4 bases; bases outside gene matches: 1. The CDR3 DNA reads as TGTGCCAGCAGCGTAGCGGGACTAGCGGGGTACGAGCAGTACTTC. This gives the protein CASSVAGLAGYEQYF.

This clonotype was detected many times. The chain carries TRBV20-1 and TRBJ2-3, with 14 bases matching TRBD2. The CDR3 totals 19 residues. V was clipped by 0 bases and J by 4 bases; unmatched bases: 12. Per the germline V gene, CDR1 is DFQATT and CDR2 is SNEGSKA (reference sequence). The CDR3 region is CSARDIGGLAGDRADTQYF. The DNA of the CDR3 is TGCAGTGCTAGAGATATCGGGGGACTAGCGGGAGATCGTGCAGATACGCAGTATTTT.

This clonotype was picked up many times. The rearrangement links TRBV15 to TRBJ2-5; weak D call: TRBD2 (6 bases). The CDR3 has 15 residues. The germline CDR1 and CDR2 sequences are LNHNV and YYDKDF (reference sequence). V was trimmed by 3 bases and J by 1 base, leaving 12 bases between them. DNA for the CDR3: TGTGCCACCAGCAGCAACCCGGGACTCCAAGAGACCCAGTACTTC. Amino acid sequence: CATSSNPGLQETQYF.

Regarding this clonotype: A much larger clone differs by one base, so this may be a read error. Likely a read error: the CDR3 ends without its conserved phenylalanine or tryptophan. V gene TRBV30 combines with J gene TRBJ2-7; the D is unclear. Germline V lookup: CDR1 GTSNPN, CDR2 SVGIG (reference sequence). This CDR3 comprises 10 residues. With 2 bases removed from V and 5 bases from J, the gap between germline ends came to 4 bases. The chain's CDR3 is CAWSSHEQYS. CDR3 nucleotides: TGTGCCTGGAGTTCCCACGAGCAGTACTCC.

The V gene is TRBV7-6, the J gene TRBJ1-5, with a possible D match to TRBD1 (6 bases). This CDR3 comprises 18 residues. Germline V gene data show CDR1 as SGHVS and CDR2 as FNYEAQ. V lost 4 bases to trimming and J lost 0 bases, with 19 bases between them. DNA of the CDR3: TGTGCCAGCAGCTGGGGGCAGGGAGGAGATAATAGCAATCAGCCCCAGCATTTT. It codes for CASSWGQGGDNSNQPQHF.

This clonotype turned up a few times. CDR3 sequence (DNA): TGTGCCAGCTCACCACGTGGCGCCGGGTCTGGGGCCAACGTCCTGACTTTC. Its protein is CASSPRGAGSGANVLTF. The chain employs TRBV18 and TRBJ2-6; D unclear. V was pared by 1 base and J by 1 base, with 11 bases between. Per the germline V gene, CDR1 is KGHSH and CDR2 is LQKENI. The CDR3 totals 17 residues. Complete variable domain (other parts from reference TRBV18 and TRBJ2-6): NAGVMQNPRHLVRRRGQEARLRCSPMKGHSHVYWYRQLPEEGLKFMVYLQKENIIDESGMPKERFSAEFPKEGPSILRIQQVVRGDSAAYFCASSPRGAGSGANVLTFGAGSRLTVL.

The V and J genes are TRBV7-2 and TRBJ2-3; 12 bases match TRBD2. Germline trimming cut 3 bases from V and 3 bases from J; bases unmatched to any gene: 7. The CDR3 sequence is 17 residues long. The germline V gene has CDR1 SGHTA and CDR2 FQGNSA. The CDR3 spells CASSFGLAGQRTDTQYF. The CDR3 DNA follows: TGTGCCAGCAGCTTTGGACTAGCGGGGCAGAGGACAGATACGCAGTATTTT.

V is TRBV7-2 and J is TRBJ2-1; the D is unclear. Trimming stripped 1 base from V and 8 bases from J, with 9 bases between. Germline CDR1 reads SGHTA; CDR2 reads FQGNSA. This CDR3 region has 13 residues. The CDR3 sequence is CASSLVLHYEQFF. DNA of the CDR3: TGTGCCAGCAGCTTAGTGTTGCACTATGAGCAGTTCTTC.

The chain is built from TRBV29-1 and TRBJ2-7; 10 nucleotides line up with TRBD2. There are 14 residues in the CDR3. Germline assignment: CDR1 SQVTM and CDR2 ANQGSEA. J gave up 2 bases and V 4 bases, and 5 bases lay outside the gene matches. The CDR3 region has the DNA TGCAGCGTTGTGATTAGCGGGAGGCCCTACGAGCAGTACTTC. It codes for CSVVISGRPYEQYF.

This clonotype has only a few counts. The chain recombines TRBV29-1 with TRBJ2-7; D ambiguous. Germline V gene sequence: CDR1 SQVTM, CDR2 ANQGSEA. The CDR3 is made up of 10 amino acids. The V end was cut by 4 bases, the J end by 5 bases, with 6 bases between. CDR3 protein: CSVVNDEQYF. Written as DNA, the CDR3 is TGCAGCGTTGTAAACGACGAGCAGTACTTC.

The J gene is TRBJ1-4, the V gene TRBV6-5; D ambiguous. The V gene lost 0 bases and the J gene lost 0 bases, with 8 bases spanning the gap. The germline gives CDR1 MNHEY, CDR2 SVGAGI. The CDR3 loop spans 16 amino acids. CDR3 sequence reads: CASSYSGAATNEKLFF. CDR3 nucleotide sequence: TGTGCCAGCAGTTACTCAGGCGCTGCAACTAATGAAAAACTGTTTTTT.

The rearrangement uses TRBV4-1 and TRBJ2-1; D is uncertain. This CDR3 is built from 13 residues. Trimming removed 1 base at V and 8 bases at J, with 9 bases between. Germline lookup yields CDR1 MGHRA and CDR2 YSYEKL. CDR3 DNA sequence: TGCGCCAGCAGCCAAGCCTCAGGTGATGAGCAGTTCTTC. Translation: CASSQASGDEQFF.

This clonotype was observed many times. The rearrangement joins TRBV28 to TRBJ2-1, with 10 bases identical to TRBD2. Germline V CDR1 and CDR2: MDHEN, SYDVKM. The trim removed 4 bases at V and 5 bases at J, leaving 8 bases unmatched. This CDR3 comprises 16 residues. CDR3 in DNA: TGTGCCAGCAGTTGGGAGAGCGGGAGGGTTAACAATGAGCAGTTCTTC. Translated: CASSWESGRVNNEQFF.

This clonotype was observed at least ten times. V is TRBV24-1 and J is TRBJ1-1; tentative D call: TRBD1 (6 bases). V was pared by 1 base and J by 5 bases, with 13 bases between. There are 15 residues in the CDR3. CDR1 and CDR2 from the germline V gene are KGHDR and SFDVKD. CDR3 bases: TGTGCCACCAGTGATTTAGTGGGGGGCGGTACTGAAGCTTTCTTT. Translation gives CATSDLVGGGTEAFF.